Sequencing of this T cell receptor (beta chain) was carried out in a study of T-cell memory formation after mild COVID-19. Study results and limitations: Contracting CD4+ clones sat mainly in CM and EM; CD8+ in EMRA. Day 15 to 85 contractors were CD4/CD8 balanced; later expanders leaned CD4+.

TCRdb reprocessed the 5' RACE reads via MiXCR and lists one record per CDR3 protein. The table lists 250,000 to 400,000 distinct CDR3 sequences, more than 13% of them singletons. The length of the CDR3 is 16 residues. With 0 bases clipped from V and 7 bases from J, the junction kept 10 bases outside the gene matches. Per the germline V gene, CDR1 is SGHRS and CDR2 is YFSETQ. This clonotype has a count of ten or more. What it binds is unknown. This receptor was obtained from a man younger than 30 who had mild COVID-19 (a few samples of this study predate the infection). Cell type and time point are not known. Sequenced sample: PBMCs or a T cell subset sorted from them (not recorded which). The V and J genes are TRBV5-1 and TRBJ2-1; TRBD1 matches 7 bases. CDR3 protein: CASSLAEGQLGNEQFF. For the CDR3, the DNA is TGCGCCAGCAGCTTGGCCGAGGGACAGTTAGGGAATGAGCAGTTCTTC.